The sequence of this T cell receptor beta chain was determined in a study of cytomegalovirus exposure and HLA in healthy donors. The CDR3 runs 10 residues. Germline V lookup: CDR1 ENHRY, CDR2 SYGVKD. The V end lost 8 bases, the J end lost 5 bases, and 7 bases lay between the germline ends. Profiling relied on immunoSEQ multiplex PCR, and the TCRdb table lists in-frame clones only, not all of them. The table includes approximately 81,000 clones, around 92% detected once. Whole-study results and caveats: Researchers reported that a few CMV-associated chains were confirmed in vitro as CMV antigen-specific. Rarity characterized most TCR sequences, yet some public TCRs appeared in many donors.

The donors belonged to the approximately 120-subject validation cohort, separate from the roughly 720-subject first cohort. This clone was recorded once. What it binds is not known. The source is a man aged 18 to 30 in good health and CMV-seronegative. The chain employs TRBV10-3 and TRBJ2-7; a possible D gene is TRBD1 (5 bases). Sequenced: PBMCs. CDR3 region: CAIGRDEQYF. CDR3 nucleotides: TGTGCCATCGGCAGGGACGAGCAGTACTTC.